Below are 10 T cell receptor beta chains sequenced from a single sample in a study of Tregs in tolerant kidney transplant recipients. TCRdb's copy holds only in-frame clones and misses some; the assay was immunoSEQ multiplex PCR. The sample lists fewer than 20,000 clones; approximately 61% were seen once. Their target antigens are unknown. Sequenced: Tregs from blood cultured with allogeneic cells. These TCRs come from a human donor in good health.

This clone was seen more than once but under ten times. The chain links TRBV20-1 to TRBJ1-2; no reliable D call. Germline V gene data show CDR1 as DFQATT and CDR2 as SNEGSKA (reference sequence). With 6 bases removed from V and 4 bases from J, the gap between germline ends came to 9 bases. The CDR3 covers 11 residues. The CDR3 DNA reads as TGCAGTGCCAGCCGCTCCTATGGCTACACCTTC. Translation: CSASRSYGYTF.

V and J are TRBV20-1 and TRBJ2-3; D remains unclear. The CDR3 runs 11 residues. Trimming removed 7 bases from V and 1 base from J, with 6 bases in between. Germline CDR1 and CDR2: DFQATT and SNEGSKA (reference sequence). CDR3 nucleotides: TGCAGTGTCCAGCGCACAGATACGCAGTATTTT. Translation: CSVQRTDTQYF.

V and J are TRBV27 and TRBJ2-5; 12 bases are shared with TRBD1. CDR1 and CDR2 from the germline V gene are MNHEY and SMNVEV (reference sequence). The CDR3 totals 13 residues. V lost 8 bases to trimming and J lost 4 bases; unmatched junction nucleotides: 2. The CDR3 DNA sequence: TGTGCCAGCGGGACAGGGGGCGGAGAGACCCAGTACTTC. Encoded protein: CASGTGGGETQYF.

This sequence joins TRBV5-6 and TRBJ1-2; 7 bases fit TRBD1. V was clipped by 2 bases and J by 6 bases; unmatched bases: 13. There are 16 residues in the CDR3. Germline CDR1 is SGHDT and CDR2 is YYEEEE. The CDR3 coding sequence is TGTGCCAGCAGCTTACACTTTGGGACAGAACGGAATGGCTACACCTTC. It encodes CASSLHFGTERNGYTF.

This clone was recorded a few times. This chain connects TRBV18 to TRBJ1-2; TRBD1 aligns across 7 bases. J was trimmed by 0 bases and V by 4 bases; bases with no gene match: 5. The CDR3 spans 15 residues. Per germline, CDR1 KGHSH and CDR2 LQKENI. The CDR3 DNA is TGTGCCAGCTCACAACGGGACAGCGCTAACTATGGCTACACCTTC. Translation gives CASSQRDSANYGYTF.

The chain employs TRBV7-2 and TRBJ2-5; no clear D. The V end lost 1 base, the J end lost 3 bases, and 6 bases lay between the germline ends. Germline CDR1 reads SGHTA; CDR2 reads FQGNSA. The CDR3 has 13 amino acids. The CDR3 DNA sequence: TGTGCCAGCAGCTTAGGCCTTGAAGAGACCCAGTACTTC. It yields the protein CASSLGLEETQYF.

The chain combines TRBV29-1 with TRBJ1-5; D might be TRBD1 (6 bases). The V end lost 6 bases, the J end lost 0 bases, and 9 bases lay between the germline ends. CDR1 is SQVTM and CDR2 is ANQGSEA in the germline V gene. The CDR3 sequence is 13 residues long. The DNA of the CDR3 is TGCAGCGTACAGGGACATAGCAATCAGCCCCAGCATTTT. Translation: CSVQGHSNQPQHF. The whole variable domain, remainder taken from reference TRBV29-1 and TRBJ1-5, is SAVISQKPSRDICQRGTSLTIQCQVDSQVTMMFWYRQQPGQSLTLIATANQGSEATYESGFVIDKFPISRPNLTFSTLTVSNMSPEDSSIYLCSVQGHSNQPQHFGDGTRLSIL.

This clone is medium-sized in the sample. The CDR3 loop reads CASSRANRGYGYTF. The DNA for the CDR3 is TGTGCCAGCAGCCGTGCAAACAGGGGCTATGGCTACACCTTC. The chain recombines TRBV5-6 with TRBJ1-2, with 7 bases aligning to TRBD1. V trimming: 4 bases; J trimming: 4 bases; junction bases outside the gene matches: 7. There are 14 residues in the CDR3. The V gene's germline CDR1 is SGHDT and CDR2 YYEEEE.

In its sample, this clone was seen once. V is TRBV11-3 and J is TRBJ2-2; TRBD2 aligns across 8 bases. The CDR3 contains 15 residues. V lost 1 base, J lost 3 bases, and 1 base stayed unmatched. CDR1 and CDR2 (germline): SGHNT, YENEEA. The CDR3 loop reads CASSLAGGDTGELFF. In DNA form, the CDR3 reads TGTGCCAGCAGCTTAGCGGGAGGGGACACCGGGGAGCTGTTTTTT.

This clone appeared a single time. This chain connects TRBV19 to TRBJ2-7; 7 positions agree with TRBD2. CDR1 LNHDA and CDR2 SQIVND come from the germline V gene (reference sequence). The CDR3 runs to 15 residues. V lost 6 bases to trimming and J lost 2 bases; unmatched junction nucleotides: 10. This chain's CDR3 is CASSPPGGKAYEQYF. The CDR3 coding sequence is TGTGCCAGTAGCCCCCCGGGAGGAAAAGCCTACGAGCAGTACTTC.